The 27 T cell receptor beta chains listed next were all sequenced from one sample in a study of PD-L1 blockade in urothelial cancer. Data came from immunoSEQ multiplex PCR; TCRdb stores just in-frame clones and leaves some out. The table shows about 81,000 clones, with 89% occurring only once. Regarding time point: pretreatment peripheral blood. This specimen was PBMCs, taken around atezolizumab (anti-PD-L1) treatment. The source is a woman older than 75 with urothelial cancer.

The rearrangement joins TRBV6-1 to TRBJ2-7, with D perhaps TRBD2 (6 bases). V lost 7 bases, J lost 12 bases, and 16 bases lay in between. The CDR3 spans 11 residues. Germline values: CDR1 MNHNS, CDR2 SASEGT. The chain's CDR3 is CASTVAEGRYF. The CDR3, as DNA: TGTGCCAGCACCGTGGCGGAGGGAAGGTACTTC.

This chain uses TRBV4-1 with TRBJ1-2, with D perhaps TRBD1 (6 bases). V dropped 0 bases and J dropped 6 bases, with 14 bases sitting between them. The CDR3 has 15 amino acids. In germline, CDR1 is MGHRA, CDR2 YSYEKL. This CDR3 reads CASSQEGQGIHGYTF. DNA for the CDR3: TGCGCCAGCAGCCAAGAGGGCCAGGGGATCCATGGCTACACCTTC.

The CDR3 spells CASSQVTGELFF. CDR3 bases: TGTGCCAGCAGCCAAGTAACCGGGGAGCTGTTTTTT. V is TRBV4-2 and J is TRBJ2-2, with D hard to call. The V and J ends lost 1 base and 5 bases respectively, with 2 bases between them. Germline V gene sequence: CDR1 LGHNA, CDR2 YNFKEQ. This CDR3 contains 12 residues.

Written as DNA, the CDR3 is TGTGCCAGCAGTGAGATGGGCCCCCAGGGGCAGTACTTC. It encodes CASSEMGPQGQYF. This chain connects TRBV6-1 to TRBJ2-7; D is possibly TRBD1 (5 bases). Germline-derived CDR1 and CDR2 are MNHNS and SASEGT. V shed 3 bases and J shed 9 bases, with 15 bases lying between them. There are 13 residues in the CDR3.

This sequence joins TRBV9 and TRBJ2-7, with 10 bases matching TRBD1. The germline V gene encodes CDR1 SGDLS and CDR2 YYNGEE. V lost 0 bases and J lost 5; bases outside the gene matches: 5. This CDR3 has 15 residues. CDR3 sequence: CASSVGDRGRNEQYF. The CDR3 region has the DNA TGTGCCAGCAGCGTAGGGGACAGGGGTAGGAACGAGCAGTACTTC.

This chain links TRBV7-9 with TRBJ2-7; 11 bases agree with TRBD2. The CDR3 length is 14 residues. In germline, CDR1 is SEHNR, CDR2 FQNEAQ (reference sequence). V dropped 4 bases and J dropped 4; count of bases not matched to a gene: 3. The CDR3 DNA follows: TGTGCCAGCAGCTCTAGCGGGAGGTCATACGAGCAGTACTTC. It encodes CASSSSGRSYEQYF.

The chain has TRBV15 and TRBJ2-7; D perhaps matches TRBD2 (5 bases). This CDR3 has 13 residues. In germline, CDR1 is LNHNV, CDR2 YYDKDF (reference sequence). V was shortened by 2 bases and J by 7 bases, with 12 bases between the two germline ends. CDR3 protein: CATSRLVSGEQYF. The CDR3 nucleotides read TGTGCCACCAGCAGACTCGTTTCGGGGGAGCAGTACTTC.

The V call is TRBV7-9, the J call TRBJ1-4; a possible D gene is TRBD1 (6 bases). With 3 bases removed from V and 4 bases from J, the gap between germline ends came to 12 bases. Germline assignment: CDR1 SEHNR and CDR2 FQNEAQ (reference sequence). CDR3 length: 15 amino acids. CDR3 bases: TGTGCCAGCAGCTTGTGGACAGCAATTAATGAAAAACTGTTTTTT. As protein: CASSLWTAINEKLFF.

The rearrangement links TRBV6-4 to TRBJ1-5; tentative D call: TRBD1 (6 bases). Trimming stripped 6 bases from V and 4 bases from J, with 16 bases between. Germline V lookup: CDR1 MRHNA, CDR2 SNTAGT. This CDR3 is built from 15 residues. CDR3 sequence: CASREQGGGNQPQHF. The CDR3 coding sequence is TGTGCCAGCAGAGAACAGGGCGGGGGGAATCAGCCCCAGCATTTT.

The chain couples TRBV19 to TRBJ1-1, with D possibly TRBD1 on 6 matching bases. The CDR3 has 16 amino acids. The ends were cut back, 4 bases at V and 0 bases at J, with 15 bases in the middle. Germline-derived CDR1 and CDR2 are LNHDA and SQIVND (reference sequence). DNA of the CDR3: TGTGCCAGTAGTACCATGACAGGCCCACTGAACACTGAAGCTTTCTTT. Translated, it gives CASSTMTGPLNTEAFF.

This chain uses TRBV27 with TRBJ1-5; 9 nucleotides match TRBD1. The CDR3 has 14 amino acids. Trimming cost V 2 bases and J 4 bases; bases outside gene matches: 0. CDR1 is MNHEY and CDR2 is SMNVEV in the germline V gene (reference sequence). CDR3 sequence: CASSLGTGNQPQHF. For the CDR3, the DNA is TGTGCCAGCAGTTTAGGGACAGGGAATCAGCCCCAGCATTTT.

The V and J genes are TRBV4-1 and TRBJ2-7; 7 nucleotides align to TRBD2. In germline, CDR1 is MGHRA, CDR2 YSYEKL. The CDR3 spans 15 residues. Trimming took 1 base from V and 6 from J; bases not matched to a gene: 9. CDR3 sequence (DNA): TGCGCCAGCAGCCAAGTGACGGGGGGTCCGGGCGAGCAGTACTTC. Translating it yields CASSQVTGGPGEQYF.

This rearrangement joins TRBV20-1 to TRBJ1-1; D remains ambiguous. Germline lookup yields CDR1 DFQATT and CDR2 SNEGSKA (reference sequence). V was clipped by 0 bases and J by 8 bases, with 4 bases between them. This CDR3 comprises 10 residues. CDR3 region: CSAREEEAFF. Written as DNA, the CDR3 is TGCAGTGCTAGAGAGGAGGAAGCTTTCTTT.

The chain links TRBV5-4 to TRBJ2-7; no definite D call. Between the trimmed V and J ends, which lost 1 base and 2 bases, there was a span of 10 bases. The CDR3 is 14 amino acids. Germline V gene sequence: CDR1 SGHNT, CDR2 YYREEE (reference sequence). CDR3 bases: TGTGCCAGCAGCTTGCGTGTCACAACCTACGAGCAGTACTTC. Its translation is CASSLRVTTYEQYF.

The J gene is TRBJ1-1, the V gene TRBV11-2, with TRBD1 identical over 7 bases. Germline-derived CDR1 and CDR2 are SGHAT and FQNNGV. V was clipped by 5 bases and J by 4 bases; unmatched bases: 7. The CDR3 contains 14 residues. The CDR3 DNA follows: TGTGCCAGCAGCCCAAGACAGGGTTTCACTGAAGCTTTCTTT. It specifies CASSPRQGFTEAFF.

The chain couples TRBV2 to TRBJ2-1; 8 bases agree with TRBD1. CDR3 length equals 11 residues. Per germline, CDR1 SNHLY and CDR2 FYNNEI. V lost 7 bases and J lost 16; bases outside the gene matches: 9. CDR3 loop: CASNNDRGSFF. The CDR3 DNA sequence: TGTGCCAGCAATAACGACAGGGGCTCATTCTTC.

The V call is TRBV19, the J call TRBJ2-2; 7 bases fit TRBD1. The germline CDR1 and CDR2 sequences are LNHDA and SQIVND (reference sequence). The ends lost 5 bases at V and 6 bases at J; junction bases unmatched: 3. The CDR3 totals 13 residues. The CDR3 is CASSVTGAGELFF. CDR3 nucleotide sequence: TGTGCCAGTAGTGTCACAGGGGCCGGGGAGCTGTTTTTT.

The CDR3 DNA follows: TGCGCCAGCAGTCCCTACAGGGGGCGGAATGAAAAACTGTTTTTT. Protein: CASSPYRGRNEKLFF. The rearrangement links TRBV23-1 to TRBJ1-4; TRBD1 agrees at 9 bases. TRBV23-1 is an ORF; its function is uncertain. The CDR3 has 15 amino acids. After removal of 4 bases from V and 5 bases from J, the junction contained 5 bases not matched to a gene.

This chain connects TRBV11-2 to TRBJ2-7; TRBD2 matches at 7 bases. Trimming removed 5 bases from V and 4 bases from J; junction bases left unmatched: 2. CDR1 and CDR2 from the germline V gene are SGHAT and FQNNGV. The CDR3 loop spans 12 amino acids. CDR3 protein: CASSPGGYEQYF. Here the CDR3 DNA reads TGTGCCAGCAGCCCCGGGGGGTACGAGCAGTACTTC.

V gene TRBV25-1 combines with J gene TRBJ2-5; D might be TRBD1 (7 bases). In germline, CDR1 is MGHDK, CDR2 SYGVNS. The V and J ends lost 3 bases and 5 bases respectively, with 10 bases between them. CDR3 length equals 13 residues. Written as DNA, the CDR3 is TGTGCCAGCAGTGAGGCAGGGGGGGAGACCCAGTACTTC. Translation: CASSEAGGETQYF.

The sample holds a few counts of this clone. V usage is TRBV7-9 and J usage is TRBJ2-6, with 8 positions matching TRBD1. The germline V gene encodes CDR1 SEHNR and CDR2 FQNEAQ (reference sequence). The trim removed 4 bases at V and 3 bases at J, leaving 8 bases unmatched. CDR3 length equals 17 residues. CDR3 protein: CASSSGQGLFGANVLTF. As DNA, the CDR3 is TGTGCCAGCAGCTCCGGACAGGGTCTCTTTGGGGCCAACGTCCTGACTTTC.

The chain couples TRBV7-8 to TRBJ2-5, with 11 bases aligning to TRBD2. The CDR3 contains 16 residues. CDR1 and CDR2 (germline): SGHVS, FQNEAQ. V gave up 1 base and J gave up 1 base; unmatched junction bases: 2. CDR3 in amino acids: CASSLGTSGPQETQYF. CDR3 DNA: TGTGCCAGCAGCTTAGGGACTAGCGGGCCCCAAGAGACCCAGTACTTC.

The genes are TRBV27 and TRBJ2-3; the D gene is possibly TRBD1 (7 bases). The germline V and J ends were trimmed by 2 bases and 2 bases, with 11 bases remaining between them. Germline V gene lookup returns CDR1 MNHEY and CDR2 SMNVEV (reference sequence). This CDR3 comprises 15 residues. Here the CDR3 reads CASSLGRGDTDTQYF. The CDR3, as DNA: TGTGCCAGCAGTTTAGGCAGGGGGGACACAGATACGCAGTATTTT.

CDR3 in DNA: TGTGCCAGCGCCCCTAGCGGGAGCGTTGTGGGGACCAAAAACATTCAGTACTTC. Translated, it gives CASAPSGSVVGTKNIQYF. This chain connects TRBV28 to TRBJ2-4; 10 nucleotides align to TRBD2. Germline V lookup: CDR1 MDHEN, CDR2 SYDVKM. This CDR3 is built from 18 residues. J was trimmed by 2 bases and V by 8 bases; bases with no gene match: 15.

The gene calls are TRBV7-3 and TRBJ2-7; 8 nucleotides match TRBD1. The CDR3 extends over 12 amino acids. Germline CDR1 SGHTA, CDR2 FQGTGA. Germline trimming cut 5 bases from V and 6 bases from J; bases unmatched to any gene: 3. The CDR3 DNA follows: TGTGCCAGCAGCCGTCAGGGGGCCGAGCAGTACTTC. Residues: CASSRQGAEQYF.

The chain joins TRBV11-1 to TRBJ2-1, with 7 nucleotides matching TRBD2. CDR1 is SGHAT, CDR2 FQDESV, per germline (reference sequence). CDR3 size: 15 residues. V lost 6 bases, J lost 2 bases, and 7 bases stayed unmatched. This chain's CDR3 is CASSQSGAAYNEQFF. Written as DNA, the CDR3 is TGTGCCAGCAGTCAAAGCGGGGCGGCCTACAATGAGCAGTTCTTC.

V and J are TRBV19 and TRBJ1-2; TRBD1 aligns across 9 bases. Germline values: CDR1 LNHDA, CDR2 SQIVND (reference sequence). CDR3 size: 14 residues. Trimming removed 6 bases from V and 3 bases from J; junction bases left unmatched: 5. Written as DNA, the CDR3 is TGTGCCAGTAGCGTAGACAGGGGGTACTATGGCTACACCTTC. It is translated as CASSVDRGYYGYTF.